Below are 27 T cell receptor beta chains sequenced from a single sample in a study of CD8+ T cells in alopecia areata. Treatment of the sample: oral pan-JAK inhibitor, 5-10 mg twice daily. cDNA prepared by RNA extraction and subsequent reverse transcription served as the template for sequencing. This table comes from immunoSEQ multiplex PCR, and its TCRdb copy is limited to in-frame clones, with some not included. The profile shows 85,000 to 95,000 clones, over 70% of them singletons. The specimen was CD8+ T cells sorted from blood, collected at roughly week 45, from a patient treated with tofacitinib. Receptor source: a human donor with alopecia areata.

V and J are TRBV9 and TRBJ2-1; 10 bases line up with TRBD2. The CDR3 totals 17 residues. Germline CDR1 reads SGDLS; CDR2 reads YYNGEE. V was clipped by 3 bases and J by 8 bases; unmatched bases: 14. CDR3 bases: TGTGCCAGCAGCGGCTCTAGCGGGGGCGCGAGGGTATATGAGCAGTTCTTC. Residues: CASSGSSGGARVYEQFF.

The chain has TRBV9 and TRBJ1-1, with 11 bases aligning to TRBD1. The CDR3 covers 16 residues. The V gene's germline CDR1 is SGDLS and CDR2 YYNGEE. With V trimmed by 2 bases and J by 5 bases, 8 bases remained unmatched. The CDR3 reads CASSVGTGGVGTEAFF. Written as DNA, the CDR3 is TGTGCCAGCAGCGTCGGGACAGGGGGTGTGGGAACTGAAGCTTTCTTT.

This clone turned up a few times. The chain uses TRBV14 and TRBJ2-7, with TRBD1 as a possible D gene (6 bases). Trimming stripped 0 bases from V and 5 bases from J, with 8 bases between. Germline CDR1 SGHDN, CDR2 FVKESK. The length of the CDR3 is 13 residues. CDR3 nucleotides: TGTGCCAGCAGCCAAGAACAGGGTGACGAGCAGTACTTC. It translates to CASSQEQGDEQYF.

In this sample, this clone turned up a few times. The V call is TRBV2, the J call TRBJ2-2, with 11 nucleotides matching TRBD1. CDR1 and CDR2 (germline): SNHLY, FYNNEI. This CDR3 comprises 16 residues. The V and J ends lost 6 bases and 4 bases, in that order; junction bases with no gene match: 7. The CDR3 spells CASSDGQGAITGELFF. CDR3 nucleotides: TGTGCCAGCAGCGACGGACAGGGGGCGATCACCGGGGAGCTGTTTTTT.

This clone was detected once. The chain couples TRBV29-1 to TRBJ1-2, with D hard to call. The V and J ends lost 0 bases and 5 bases respectively, with 4 bases between them. Germline CDR1 and CDR2: SQVTM and ANQGSEA. The CDR3 is 11 amino acids. The CDR3 region has the DNA TGCAGCGTTGAAGACCAGTATGGCTACACCTTC. It specifies CSVEDQYGYTF.

This clone showed up just a few times. The rearrangement joins TRBV7-9 to TRBJ2-7; 8 bases match TRBD1. The V gene end was trimmed by 4 bases and the J gene end by 5 bases; junction bases not matched to a gene: 10. The germline V gene has CDR1 SEHNR and CDR2 FQNEAQ (reference sequence). The CDR3 consists of 15 residues. The CDR3 region has the DNA TGTGCCAGCAGCTCGGAACGGGACAGGTTCCACGAGCAGTACTTC. It is translated as CASSSERDRFHEQYF.

The chain uses TRBV5-5 and TRBJ1-2; D not certain. This CDR3 has 12 amino acids. CDR1 and CDR2 (germline): SGHKS, YYEKEE (reference sequence). V was pared by 4 bases and J by 12 bases, with 16 bases between. The CDR3: CASSRAGHPDTF. In nucleotides, the CDR3 is TGTGCCAGCAGCCGGGCCGGGCATCCGGACACCTTC.

V is TRBV2 and J is TRBJ1-5; 9 bases align to TRBD1. Trimming at V came to 7 bases and at J to 2 bases, leaving 6 bases not matched to a gene. Looked up from germline, CDR1 is SNHLY and CDR2 is FYNNEI. The CDR3 has 15 amino acids. The CDR3 region is CASMSDRGGNQPQHF. In DNA, the CDR3 is TGTGCCAGCATGTCGGACAGGGGAGGCAATCAGCCCCAGCATTTT. Variable domain in full (rest from reference TRBV2 and TRBJ1-5): EPEVTQTPSHQVTQMGQEVILRCVPISNHLYFYWYRQILGQKVEFLVSFYNNEISEKSEIFDDQFSVERPDGSNFTLKIRSTKLEDSAMYFCASMSDRGGNQPQHFGDGTRLSIL.

The chain links TRBV13 to TRBJ2-2, with TRBD1 identical over 7 bases. The CDR3 loop spans 16 amino acids. The germline V gene encodes CDR1 PRHDT and CDR2 FYEKMQ (reference sequence). The trim removed 1 base at V and 0 bases at J, leaving 2 bases unmatched. In DNA form, the CDR3 reads TGTGCCAGCAGCTTAGAGGGGGCCTCGAACACCGGGGAGCTGTTTTTT. This translates into CASSLEGASNTGELFF.

This sequence joins TRBV29-1 and TRBJ1-2; D unclear. The CDR3 sequence is 11 residues long. The germline V gene has CDR1 SQVTM and CDR2 ANQGSEA. The germline V and J ends were trimmed by 6 bases and 6 bases, with 11 bases remaining between them. The CDR3 sequence: CSVVEADGYTF. Here the CDR3 DNA reads TGCAGCGTGGTTGAGGCGGATGGCTACACCTTC.

V is TRBV7-2 and J is TRBJ2-7; D gene ambiguous. Deletions cut 3 bases from V and 2 bases from J, with 11 bases between. CDR1 SGHTA and CDR2 FQGNSA come from the germline V gene. The CDR3 spans 14 residues. This CDR3 is CASSFGTRTYEQYF. The CDR3 bases are TGTGCCAGCAGCTTTGGAACCCGAACCTACGAGCAGTACTTC.

The chain joins TRBV7-9 to TRBJ1-1; possible D gene TRBD1, 5 bases. V was clipped by 3 bases and J by 11 bases, with 13 bases between them. Germline CDR1 SEHNR, CDR2 FQNEAQ (reference sequence). The CDR3 loop spans 12 amino acids. This chain's CDR3 is CASSFEGPEAFF. The CDR3 DNA reads TGTGCCAGCAGCTTTGAGGGACCCGAGGCTTTCTTT.

The V call is TRBV11-2, the J call TRBJ2-7, with a possible D match to TRBD1 (6 bases). Germline values: CDR1 SGHAT, CDR2 FQNNGV. CDR3 length: 13 residues. V was pared by 6 bases and J by 3 bases, with 12 bases between. The chain's CDR3 is CASSPRDIYEQYF. CDR3 sequence (DNA): TGTGCCAGCAGTCCACGGGACATCTACGAGCAGTACTTC.

The V gene is TRBV15, the J gene TRBJ1-4; D unresolved. The CDR3 covers 17 residues. V lost 0 bases and J lost 4, with 15 bases in between. Germline V lookup: CDR1 LNHNV, CDR2 YYDKDF (reference sequence). The CDR3 sequence: CATSRDHLEANNEKLFF. The CDR3 DNA is TGTGCCACCAGCAGAGACCACCTAGAAGCCAATAATGAAAAACTGTTTTTT.

This clone was found many times. The rearrangement links TRBV6-4 to TRBJ2-1; 9 nucleotides line up with TRBD2. CDR1 is MRHNA and CDR2 is SNTAGT in the germline V gene. CDR3 size: 15 residues. Losses at the gene ends were 0 bases for V and 9 bases for J; bases not matched to a gene: 6. CDR3 DNA: TGTGCCAGCAGTGACTCGGGGACTAGCATTGGTGAGCAGTTCTTC. This sequence encodes CASSDSGTSIGEQFF.

The chain uses TRBV14 and TRBJ2-2, with D unclear. V was clipped by 2 bases and J by 3 bases, with 1 base between them. CDR3 length: 12 amino acids. CDR1 is SGHDN and CDR2 is FVKESK in the germline V gene. The CDR3 DNA is TGTGCCAGCAGCCAATACACCGGGGAGCTGTTTTTT. Its translation is CASSQYTGELFF.

The CDR3 loop is CASSPGQVEQYF. The CDR3 DNA reads as TGTGCCAGCAGCCCGGGACAGGTGGAGCAGTACTTC. The gene calls are TRBV5-6 and TRBJ2-7; 8 bases agree with TRBD1. Trimming cost V 4 bases and J 7 bases; bases outside gene matches: 4. CDR3 size: 12 residues. Germline loops: CDR1 SGHDT, CDR2 YYEEEE.

V usage is TRBV20-1 and J usage is TRBJ2-7, with D hard to call. The J call is uncertain, as TRBJ2-5 better fits the DNA end. Germline V gene sequence: CDR1 DFQATT, CDR2 SNEGSKA (reference sequence). The CDR3 is 11 residues long. The CDR3 coding sequence is TGCAGTGCTAGATTACGGAGGACCCAGTACTTC. Protein product: CSARLRRTQYF.

The V and J genes are TRBV4-3 and TRBJ1-2; D unclear. CDR1 is LGHNA and CDR2 is YSLEER in the germline V gene. Trimming pared 0 bases from V and 6 bases from J, leaving 14 bases between. The CDR3 totals 15 residues. CDR3 in amino acids: CASSQDWTEGHGYTF. The CDR3 DNA follows: TGCGCCAGCAGCCAAGATTGGACGGAGGGCCATGGCTACACCTTC.

This clone was recorded only once. The chain has TRBV19 and TRBJ1-1, with no clear D. V lost 5 bases, J lost 7 bases, and 8 bases lay in between. Germline V CDR1 and CDR2: LNHDA, SQIVND (reference sequence). This CDR3 is 11 amino acids long. CDR3 sequence reads: CASSLGIEAFF. The CDR3 region has the DNA TGTGCCAGTAGTCTCGGGATTGAAGCTTTCTTT.

V is TRBV5-6 and J is TRBJ1-2; maybe TRBD1 (6 bases). The CDR3 sequence is 14 residues long. Trimming removed 0 bases from V and 7 bases from J, with 13 bases in between. CDR1 and CDR2 (germline): SGHDT, YYEEEE. The CDR3 region has the DNA TGTGCCAGCAGCTTGGGCATGGACAGCCGTGGCTACACCTTC. It specifies CASSLGMDSRGYTF.

Points on this clone: Other DNA sequences within the sample encode an identical CDR3. The V gene is TRBV29-1, the J gene TRBJ2-7; TRBD1 aligns across 9 bases. Unmatched junction bases numbered 6, after V lost 7 bases and J lost 2 bases. The CDR3 length is 13 residues. The germline CDR1 and CDR2 sequences are SQVTM and ANQGSEA. The CDR3: CSASRDRAYEQYF. The CDR3 DNA reads as TGCAGCGCCTCCCGGGACAGGGCCTACGAGCAGTACTTC.

The rearrangement uses TRBV14 and TRBJ2-7; TRBD2 might be the D (5 bases). The CDR3 covers 14 residues. Germline CDR1 SGHDN, CDR2 FVKESK. Trimming shortened V by 8 bases and J by 1 base, and 15 bases separated the two germline ends. CDR3 sequence (DNA): TGTGCCAGCCGGGATGGGCAGACTTCCTACGAGCAGTACTTC. It specifies CASRDGQTSYEQYF.

The rearrangement uses TRBV7-9 and TRBJ2-7, with TRBD1 matching over 10 bases. CDR1 is SEHNR, CDR2 FQNEAQ, per germline (reference sequence). This CDR3 has 14 amino acids. Germline trimming cut 7 bases from V and 5 bases from J; bases unmatched to any gene: 8. The CDR3 sequence is CASTIGQGDHEQYF. CDR3 DNA sequence: TGTGCCAGCACAATCGGACAGGGGGACCACGAGCAGTACTTC.

The chain joins TRBV4-3 to TRBJ2-1; tentative D call: TRBD1 (5 bases). There are 16 residues in the CDR3. Trimming took off 3 bases at V and 4 bases at J, with 16 bases between the two ends. Per the germline V gene, CDR1 is LGHNA and CDR2 is YSLEER. CDR3 nucleotide sequence: TGCGCCAGCAGCCAGACAGTTGGAGACAGTTACAATGAGCAGTTCTTC. Translated: CASSQTVGDSYNEQFF.

The rearrangement links TRBV10-3 to TRBJ1-1; perhaps TRBD1 as D (6 bases). V lost 2 bases to trimming and J lost 1 base, with 8 bases between them. The CDR3 runs to 14 residues. Germline CDR1 ENHRY, CDR2 SYGVKD. The CDR3 region has the DNA TGTGCCATCAGTGAGGGGGGCACGAACACTGAAGCTTTCTTT. It encodes CAISEGGTNTEAFF.

This clone turned up a few times. The chain combines TRBV30 with TRBJ2-2; the D gene is possibly TRBD2 (6 bases). This CDR3 is 13 amino acids long. The V gene's germline CDR1 is GTSNPN and CDR2 SVGIG (reference sequence). Deletions cut 3 bases from V and 7 bases from J, with 12 bases between. CDR3 region: CAWSIGTLGELFF. CDR3 sequence (DNA): TGTGCCTGGAGCATCGGGACTCTCGGGGAGCTGTTTTTT.